The T cell receptor beta chain described here comes from a study of cytomegalovirus exposure and HLA in healthy donors. The PCR employed 60 Vbeta primers together with 13 Jbeta primers. Method: immunoSEQ multiplex PCR; TCRdb's copy keeps in-frame clones and lacks some. The sample has about 190,000 clones, 65% to 90% seen once. V lost 8 bases, J lost 4 bases, and 20 bases lay in between. CDR1 GTSNPN and CDR2 SVGIG come from the germline V gene (reference sequence). The CDR3 sequence is 14 residues long. The chain recombines TRBV30 with TRBJ1-2; a weak D match, TRBD1 (6 bases). The specimen sequenced was PBMCs. This TCR derives from a man aged 40-49 years in good health and CMV-seropositive. Here the CDR3 DNA reads TGTGCCCCCACTCCCGGCGGGGGCTTCTATGGCTACACCTTC. Residues: CAPTPGGGFYGYTF.